The 21 T cell receptor beta chains listed next were all sequenced from one sample in a study of CD8 T cells in Susac syndrome. A quantity of roughly 0.5 to 1 ug RNA underwent reverse transcription using random hexamers. TCRdb reprocessed the immunoSEQ multiplex PCR reads with MiXCR, giving one entry per CDR3 protein. Seen here are 100,000 or so distinct CDR3 sequences, just under 95% observed once, and the top ten hold roughly 0.3%. The material sequenced was CD4+ T cells from PBMCs. The receptors were gathered from a human donor with Susac syndrome.

The genes are TRBV20-1 and TRBJ1-5; no clear D gene. The V end was cut by 3 bases, the J end by 3 bases, with 15 bases between. CDR3 length: 15 residues. CDR1 DFQATT and CDR2 SNEGSKA come from the germline V gene (reference sequence). The CDR3 DNA sequence: TGCAGTGCTAGTGTCTCAAGGGCTAACAATCAGCCCCAGCATTTT. This translates into CSASVSRANNQPQHF.

The chain combines TRBV2 with TRBJ1-5; 9 bases align to TRBD1. The CDR3 is 15 residues long. J lost 3 bases, V lost 4 bases, and 4 bases had no gene match. The germline gives CDR1 SNHLY, CDR2 FYNNEI. This CDR3 is CASSGTGATNQPQHF. CDR3 in DNA: TGTGCCAGCAGTGGGACAGGGGCTACCAATCAGCCCCAGCATTTT.

This chain links TRBV24-1 with TRBJ2-5; TRBD2 aligns across 12 bases. There are 21 residues in the CDR3. The germline gives CDR1 KGHDR, CDR2 SFDVKD. Unmatched junction bases numbered 25, after V lost 6 bases and J lost 6 bases. CDR3 amino acids: CATSPGRSPTSGGSRGQTQYF. The CDR3 DNA reads as TGTGCCACCAGTCCGGGACGGAGCCCGACTAGCGGGGGATCGAGGGGGCAGACCCAGTACTTC.

This clonotype was picked up one time. The J gene is TRBJ2-1, the V gene TRBV25-1; D assignment may be TRBD1 or TRBD2 (5 bases each). This CDR3 contains 15 residues. The germline V and J ends were trimmed by 2 bases and 4 bases, with 12 bases remaining between them. From germline, CDR1 is MGHDK and CDR2 SYGVNS. CDR3 region: CASSEPGPSYNEQFF. In DNA, the CDR3 is TGTGCCAGCAGTGAACCGGGACCATCATACAATGAGCAGTTCTTC.

V is TRBV2 and J is TRBJ2-1; D is ambiguous. Germline V gene lookup returns CDR1 SNHLY and CDR2 FYNNEI. The CDR3 has 16 residues. The V gene lost 6 bases and the J gene lost 5 bases, with 20 bases spanning the gap. CDR3 in amino acids: CASSSPPAQSDNEQFF. In nucleotides, the CDR3 is TGTGCCAGCAGCTCCCCGCCAGCCCAATCAGACAATGAGCAGTTCTTC.

The chain has TRBV9 and TRBJ2-3; D is possibly TRBD1 or TRBD2 (5 bases each). The germline V and J ends were trimmed by 2 bases and 0 bases, with 7 bases remaining between them. Germline CDR1 and CDR2: SGDLS and YYNGEE. CDR3 size: 14 residues. For the CDR3, the DNA is TGTGCCAGCAGCGTTCGGGACAGCACAGATACGCAGTATTTT. This encodes CASSVRDSTDTQYF.

This rearrangement joins TRBV29-1 to TRBJ2-3; TRBD1 is a possible D gene (6 bases). V was shortened by 5 bases and J by 5 bases, with 17 bases between the two germline ends. The CDR3 contains 14 residues. Germline V gene data show CDR1 as SQVTM and CDR2 as ANQGSEA. CDR3 in DNA: TGCAGCGTTATCGGGCCAGGGGCGGTAGATACGCAGTATTTT. This translates into CSVIGPGAVDTQYF.

J is TRBJ2-3 and V is TRBV28, with 11 bases that match TRBD2. The germline CDR1 and CDR2 sequences are MDHEN and SYDVKM. The CDR3 spans 16 residues. V lost 4 bases to trimming and J lost 2 bases; unmatched junction nucleotides: 5. Written as DNA, the CDR3 is TGTGCCAGCAGTTCTATAGCGGGGGGGTTCACAGATACGCAGTATTTT. Its protein is CASSSIAGGFTDTQYF.

This clonotype has a single count. The chain joins TRBV6-2 or TRBV6-3 to TRBJ2-7; 9 bases map to TRBD1. The CDR3 has 20 amino acids. Germline V gene lookup returns CDR1 MNHEY and CDR2 SVGEGT. V shed 2 bases, J shed 2 bases, and the junction held 19 bases outside the gene matches. CDR3 residues: CASSYQFNRDRDLFTYEQYF. Written as DNA, the CDR3 is TGTGCCAGCAGTTACCAATTCAACCGGGACAGGGACCTATTTACCTACGAGCAGTACTTC.

This chain uses TRBV5-1 with TRBJ2-7, with 11 bases aligning to TRBD1. Germline lookup yields CDR1 SGHRS and CDR2 YFSETQ. After removal of 4 bases from V and 5 bases from J, the junction contained 8 bases not matched to a gene. The CDR3 totals 15 residues. The CDR3 loop reads CASSTGGQGGDEQYF. CDR3 DNA: TGCGCCAGCAGCACAGGGGGACAGGGGGGCGACGAGCAGTACTTC.

V gene TRBV6-4 combines with J gene TRBJ2-1; D may be TRBD2 (6 bases). V dropped 6 bases and J dropped 10 bases, with 16 bases sitting between them. CDR1 is MRHNA, CDR2 SNTAGT, per germline. This CDR3 region has 13 residues. CDR3 coding DNA: TGTGCCAGCAGCGGGGACTGGCGGAAAGAGCAGTTCTTC. It yields the protein CASSGDWRKEQFF.

This chain links TRBV20-1 with TRBJ1-2, with D maybe TRBD1 (5 bases). The V gene's germline CDR1 is DFQATT and CDR2 SNEGSKA (reference sequence). V lost 6 bases and J 5 bases, leaving 19 bases between the germline ends. CDR3 length equals 14 residues. The CDR3 DNA reads TGCAGTGCCCACGGGGACCGGCCCCCTTATGGCTACACCTTC. As protein: CSAHGDRPPYGYTF.

The V and J genes are TRBV5-1 and TRBJ2-1, with unresolved D. Germline CDR1 reads SGHRS; CDR2 reads YFSETQ. Trimming shortened V by 3 bases and J by 9 bases, and 19 bases separated the two germline ends. CDR3 size: 15 residues. The CDR3 region is CASSSTPKAGTEQFF. The CDR3, as DNA: TGCGCCAGCAGCTCAACACCGAAAGCAGGCACTGAGCAGTTCTTC. Looking up the rest from reference TRBV5-1 and TRBJ2-1 gives the full variable domain: KAGVTQTPRYLIKTRGQQVTLSCSPISGHRSVSWYQQTPGQGLQFLFEYFSETQRNKGNFPGRFSGRQFSNSRSEMNVSTLELGDSALYLCASSSTPKAGTEQFFGPGTRLTVL.

The chain employs TRBV7-2 and TRBJ2-5, with D perhaps matching TRBD1 (6 bases). Germline CDR1 and CDR2: SGHTA and FQGNSA. Deletions cut 7 bases from V and 6 bases from J, with 15 bases between. This CDR3 region has 13 residues. This CDR3 reads CASTTGFRQTQYF. In DNA, the CDR3 is TGTGCCAGCACTACAGGGTTTCGACAGACCCAGTACTTC.

J is TRBJ2-2 and V is TRBV9; D not resolved. V was clipped by 4 bases and J by 4 bases, with 20 bases between them. Looked up from germline, CDR1 is SGDLS and CDR2 is YYNGEE. The CDR3 spans 17 residues. DNA of the CDR3: TGTGCCAGCAGCCCTAACATGCCAGGTGTCCTCACCGGGGAGCTGTTTTTT. It specifies CASSPNMPGVLTGELFF. The whole variable domain, remainder taken from reference TRBV9 and TRBJ2-2, is DSGVTQTPKHLITATGQRVTLRCSPRSGDLSVYWYQQSLDQGLQFLIQYYNGEERAKGNILERFSAQQFPDLHSELNLSSLELGDSALYFCASSPNMPGVLTGELFFGEGSRLTVL.

The chain employs TRBV12-3 or TRBV12-4 and TRBJ1-2; weak D call: TRBD1 (6 bases). The CDR3 is 14 amino acids. The V end lost 6 bases, the J end lost 0 bases, and 11 bases lay between the germline ends. The CDR3 sequence is CASRTQGPNYGYTF. The CDR3, as DNA: TGTGCCAGCAGAACACAGGGACCTAACTATGGCTACACCTTC.

The CDR3 sequence is CASSYFSGGPDTQYF. The CDR3, as DNA: TGTGCCAGCAGTTACTTCTCCGGGGGACCAGATACGCAGTATTTT. The rearrangement joins TRBV6-5 to TRBJ2-3, with D maybe TRBD2 (6 bases). The germline gives CDR1 MNHEY, CDR2 SVGAGI. Trimming cost V 1 base and J 4 bases, with 12 bases left between them. The CDR3 is made up of 15 amino acids.

The chain couples TRBV30 to TRBJ1-1; perhaps TRBD1 as D (5 bases). Trimming removed 2 bases from V and 3 bases from J, with 19 bases in between. Germline V gene sequence: CDR1 GTSNPN, CDR2 SVGIG (reference sequence). There are 16 residues in the CDR3. CDR3 DNA sequence: TGTGCCTGGAGTAGGGGTGCGAGGGGTTGGTACACTGAAGCTTTCTTT. It translates to CAWSRGARGWYTEAFF.

The chain is built from TRBV29-1 and TRBJ2-2; unclear D gene. Trimming cost V 3 bases and J 1 base, with 6 bases left between them. The CDR3 has 13 residues. Germline V gene lookup returns CDR1 SQVTM and CDR2 ANQGSEA. CDR3 in DNA: TGCAGCGTTGATAGGTTGAACACCGGGGAGCTGTTTTTT. Its protein is CSVDRLNTGELFF.

The chain recombines TRBV5-1 with TRBJ1-1; unclear D gene. The CDR3 extends over 14 amino acids. The germline V and J ends were trimmed by 4 bases and 0 bases, with 10 bases remaining between them. Germline CDR1 and CDR2: SGHRS and YFSETQ. Written as DNA, the CDR3 is TGCGCCAGCAGCCAACAGCTTTTGAACACTGAAGCTTTCTTT. It yields the protein CASSQQLLNTEAFF.

In this sample, this clonotype turned up once. The genes are TRBV28 and TRBJ1-1; possible D gene TRBD1, 5 bases. V was pared by 5 bases and J by 1 base, with 17 bases between. The V gene's germline CDR1 is MDHEN and CDR2 SYDVKM. CDR3 length: 16 residues. In nucleotides, the CDR3 is TGTGCCAGCAGTGTCCGGAGGGTCAGGGAGAACACTGAAGCTTTCTTT. As protein: CASSVRRVRENTEAFF.